This TCR beta chain was profiled in a study of T cell responses to AZD1222 COVID-19 vaccine. Study results and limitations: It should be noted that donors were predominantly white British and more often female, and clonal diversity was possibly underestimated. Only after the peak T cell response were repertoires sampled.

The germline V gene encodes CDR1 SGHTA and CDR2 FQGNSA. The V and J ends lost 1 base and 5 bases respectively, with 11 bases between them. The CDR3 sequence is 15 residues long. Sequencing was performed with immunoSEQ multiplex PCR; in TCRdb, only in-frame clones are kept and a portion is missing. The sample holds about 120,000 clones, about 90% seen once. With regard to this clone: No antigen is known for it.

The TCR was taken from an adult who received the AZD1222 COVID-19 vaccine. Sequencing was performed on peripheral blood, taken 28 days after the second AZD1222 dose. The chain recombines TRBV7-2 with TRBJ1-4; D gene uncertain. CDR3 DNA: TGTGCCAGCAGCTTAGAGCCCCCCGGGAATGAAAAACTGTTTTTT. Encoded protein: CASSLEPPGNEKLFF.